A single sample gave rise to the 5 T cell receptor beta chains below, sequenced in a study of post-analysis software for immune sequencing data. Regarding the study as a whole: About 5 TRBV segments appeared more often in patients than in controls, and TRBV5-6, TRBV5-1 and TRBV20-1 were among these.

Incorporated into the TCR beta cDNA libraries were unique molecular identifiers, which served to reduce PCR and sequencing biases. TCRdb re-called the PCR reads with MiXCR, one entry per CDR3 protein. The table includes under 650,000 distinct CDR3 sequences, 44% detected once. These receptors have no known antigen. Sequences were obtained from blood. The source of these receptors is a girl between 10 and 17 years old with multiple sclerosis.

This clonotype was detected only once. The V and J genes are TRBV19 and TRBJ2-3; D gene unclear. The V end lost 1 base, the J end lost 2 bases, and 7 bases lay between the germline ends. The V gene's germline CDR1 is LNHDA and CDR2 SQIVND (reference sequence). The CDR3 is 14 residues long. The CDR3 DNA is TGTGCCAGTAGTATAGCCAAAACCACAGATACGCAGTATTTT. It yields the protein CASSIAKTTDTQYF.

This clonotype appeared a few times. The chain combines TRBV2 with TRBJ2-3; D may be TRBD2 (5 bases). The CDR3 spans 14 residues. V dropped 9 bases and J dropped 0 bases, with 13 bases sitting between them. From germline, CDR1 is SNHLY and CDR2 FYNNEI. CDR3 sequence (DNA): TGTGCCAGTACCGGGATTCCTAGCACAGATACGCAGTATTTT. Its protein is CASTGIPSTDTQYF.

This chain uses TRBV5-6 with TRBJ1-2, with D hard to call. CDR3 length: 12 amino acids. The germline V gene has CDR1 SGHDT and CDR2 YYEEEE. The germline V and J ends were trimmed by 2 bases and 8 bases, with 10 bases remaining between them. The CDR3 nucleotides read TGTGCCAGCAGCTTTTCTAGGGAAGGCTACACCTTC. It specifies CASSFSREGYTF.

A few counts support this clonotype. The J gene is TRBJ2-3, the V gene TRBV21-1; TRBD1 was called by the table and not checked on the DNA. TRBV21-1 is an annotated pseudogene. There are 14 residues in the CDR3. The CDR3 reads CASSNRQGTDTQYF. The DNA for the CDR3 is TGTGCCAGCAGCAACCGACAGGGCACAGATACGCAGTATTTT.

This clonotype was seen a handful of times. CDR3 DNA sequence: TGTGCCAGCAGCCTGCGACTAGCGGGCAATGAGCAGTTCTTC. It yields the protein CASSLRLAGNEQFF. The chain employs TRBV7-2 and TRBJ2-1; 10 bases align to TRBD2. The V and J ends lost 5 bases and 6 bases, in that order; junction bases with no gene match: 4. CDR1 and CDR2 (germline): SGHTA, FQGNSA. The CDR3 runs 14 residues.